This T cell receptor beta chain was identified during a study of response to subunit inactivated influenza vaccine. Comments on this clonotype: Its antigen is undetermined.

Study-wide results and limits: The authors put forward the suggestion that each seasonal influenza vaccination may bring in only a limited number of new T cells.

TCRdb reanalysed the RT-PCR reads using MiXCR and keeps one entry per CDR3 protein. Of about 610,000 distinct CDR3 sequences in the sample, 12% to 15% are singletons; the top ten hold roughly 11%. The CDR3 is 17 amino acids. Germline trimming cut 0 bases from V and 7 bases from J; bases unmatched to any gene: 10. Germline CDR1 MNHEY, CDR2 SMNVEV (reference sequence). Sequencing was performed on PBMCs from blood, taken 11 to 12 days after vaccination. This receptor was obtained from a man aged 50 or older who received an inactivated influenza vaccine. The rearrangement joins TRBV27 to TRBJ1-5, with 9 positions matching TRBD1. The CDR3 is CASSLSWTGASHQPQHF. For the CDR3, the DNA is TGTGCCAGCAGTTTATCCTGGACAGGGGCTTCTCACCAGCCCCAGCATTTT.